Given below is one T cell receptor (beta chain) in context. The data are from a study of patients and donors after allogeneic stem cell transplantation. This CDR3 comprises 9 residues. V was shortened by 11 bases and J by 1 base, with 2 bases between the two germline ends. Germline CDR1 is MNHEY and CDR2 is SMNVEV (reference sequence). TCRdb called the RT-PCR reads again in MiXCR, with one record for every CDR3 protein. The data hold about 150,000 distinct CDR3 sequences, with about 40% observed a single time. The sequenced sample was blood, either unsorted or a sorted T cell fraction (not recorded which). The receptor comes from a human donor who was either an allogeneic HSCT recipient or a stem cell or donor lymphocyte infusion donor (not recorded which). It is not recorded whose cells these are; they may come from a transplant donor. This sequence joins TRBV27 and TRBJ2-5; D not resolved. This CDR3 reads CAAQETQYF. CDR3 in DNA: TGTGCCGCCCAAGAGACCCAGTACTTC.